This entry lists 4 T cell receptor beta chains sequenced from one sample in a study of T cell clonality in common variable immunodeficiency. Some clones are missing from TCRdb's copy, which holds only in-frame ones; the method was immunoSEQ multiplex PCR. The sample lists around 30,000 clones, none appearing once, the ten largest making up 3.5% to 4%. The material sequenced was peripheral blood mononuclear cells. The receptor source for this set is a person aged 18-70 years in good health.

This clone was counted at least ten times. From the germline J gene comes the end of the CDR3, since the read stops 3 residues before it. The chain joins TRBV7-3 to TRBJ2-3, with D perhaps matching TRBD2 (5 bases). The CDR3 runs 15 residues. V was cut by 1 base and J by 0 bases, with 8 bases left in between. Germline CDR1 and CDR2: SGHTA and FQGTGA. CDR3 sequence reads: CASSLNEGSTDTQYF. The CDR3 bases that were read are TGTGCCAGCAGCTTAAACGAGGGTAGCACAGATACG.

This clone was seen repeatedly, ten times or more. The CDR3 end lies 3 residues beyond the end of the read and is filled in from the germline J gene. The V call is TRBV19, the J call TRBJ2-5, with unresolved D. Deletions cut 1 base from V and 7 bases from J, with 10 bases between. Germline V CDR1 and CDR2: LNHDA, SQIVND (reference sequence). CDR3 length equals 13 residues. CDR3 DNA, as far as it was read: TGTGCCAGTAGTATAGGGCAGGAGAGGACC. This gives the protein CASSIGQERT. The complete CDR3 reads CASSIGQERTQYF.

This clone was counted at least ten times. CDR3 amino acids: CASSGLGGGYTF. Incomplete CDR3 DNA: TGTGCCAGCAGTGGGCTTGGGGGGGGC. The rearrangement joins TRBV6-1 to TRBJ1-2; weak D call: TRBD1 (5 bases). The CDR3 end is not reached by the read, which stops 3 residues before it; the germline J gene fills it in. The CDR3 runs 12 residues. Germline V gene data show CDR1 as MNHNS and CDR2 as SASEGT.

In this sample, this clone turned up many times. The read ends 3 residues early relative to the CDR3; the germline J gene fills the gap. The chain employs TRBV5-1 and TRBJ2-3; 8 bases agree with TRBD2. V lost 2 bases to trimming and J lost 0 bases; unmatched junction nucleotides: 8. This CDR3 comprises 17 residues. Germline loops: CDR1 SGHRS, CDR2 YFSETQ. The CDR3 sequence is CASSFFDSGASTDTQYF. The part of the CDR3 DNA that was read is TGCGCCAGCAGCTTTTTTGATAGCGGGGCTAGCACAGATACG. The whole variable domain, remainder taken from reference TRBV5-1 and TRBJ2-3, is KAGVTQTPRYLIKTRGQQVTLSCSPISGHRSVSWYQQTPGQGLQFLFEYFSETQRNKGNFPGRFSGRQFSNSRSEMNVSTLELGDSALYLCASSFFDSGASTDTQYFGPGTRLTVL.